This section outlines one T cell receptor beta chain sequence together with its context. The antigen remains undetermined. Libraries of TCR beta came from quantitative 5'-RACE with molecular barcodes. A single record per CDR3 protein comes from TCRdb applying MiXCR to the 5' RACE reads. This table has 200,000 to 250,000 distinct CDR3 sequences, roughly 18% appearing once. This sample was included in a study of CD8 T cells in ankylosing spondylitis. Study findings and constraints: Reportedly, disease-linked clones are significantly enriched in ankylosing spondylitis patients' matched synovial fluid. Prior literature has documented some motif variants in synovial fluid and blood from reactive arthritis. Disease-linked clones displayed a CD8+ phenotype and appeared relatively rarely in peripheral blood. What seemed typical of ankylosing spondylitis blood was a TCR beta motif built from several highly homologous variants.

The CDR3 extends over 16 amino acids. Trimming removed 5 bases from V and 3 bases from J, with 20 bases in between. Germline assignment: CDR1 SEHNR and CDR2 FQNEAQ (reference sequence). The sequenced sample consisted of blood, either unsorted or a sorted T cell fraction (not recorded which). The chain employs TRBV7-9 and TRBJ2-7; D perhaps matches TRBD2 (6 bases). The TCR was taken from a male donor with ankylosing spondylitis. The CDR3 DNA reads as TGTGCCAGCAGCCCCCCTGGAGGGGTAAGTTTCTACGAGCAGTACTTC. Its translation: CASSPPGGVSFYEQYF.